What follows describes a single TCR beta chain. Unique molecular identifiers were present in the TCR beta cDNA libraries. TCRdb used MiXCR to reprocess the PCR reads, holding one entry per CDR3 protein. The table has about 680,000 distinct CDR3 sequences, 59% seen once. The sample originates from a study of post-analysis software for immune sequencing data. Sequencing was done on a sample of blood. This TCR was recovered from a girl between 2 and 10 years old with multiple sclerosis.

The CDR3 here is CASGPWGHEQYF. CDR3 in DNA: TGTGCCAGCGGACCCTGGGGTCACGAGCAGTACTTC. This chain links TRBV6-2 or TRBV6-3 with TRBJ2-7; D not resolved. CDR1 and CDR2 from the germline V gene are MNHEY and SVGEGT. V was trimmed by 8 bases and J by 5 bases, leaving 13 bases between them. The CDR3 is made up of 12 amino acids.